This T cell receptor beta chain stems from a study of OX40 agonist ivuxolimab in advanced cancers. Trimming cost V 1 base and J 0 bases, with 7 bases left between them. The CDR3 covers 15 residues. Germline V gene sequence: CDR1 SNHLY, CDR2 FYNNEI. Study findings and constraints: In the 0.1 to 3.0 mg/kg range, CD4+ and CD8+ blood T cells had expanded clonally by week 6. Undetermined was the antigen specificity of the expanded peripheral T cells.

In regard to this clone: Its antigen remains unidentified.

Sequencing used immunoSEQ multiplex PCR; TCRdb keeps in-frame clones, though not all of them. The sample has 50,000 to 60,000 clones, roughly nine tenths seen once. V is TRBV2 and J is TRBJ2-1; D is uncertain. This TCR came from an adult with an advanced solid tumor such as melanoma, head and neck, liver or kidney cancer. Sequenced here: CD4+ or CD8+ T cells sorted from blood, sampled in a trial of the OX40 agonist ivuxolimab. CDR3 bases: TGTGCCAGCAGTGAAGGTAAAAGCTCCTACAATGAGCAGTTCTTC. It specifies CASSEGKSSYNEQFF.